This T cell receptor beta chain was sequenced for a study of T cell responses to AZD1222 COVID-19 vaccine. Method: immunoSEQ multiplex PCR; TCRdb's copy keeps in-frame clones and lacks some. The sample has some 120,000 clones, approximately 85% seen once. The V end lost 5 bases, the J end lost 2 bases, and 14 bases lay between the germline ends. The CDR3 has 15 residues. Germline CDR1 is SEHNR and CDR2 is FQNEAQ (reference sequence). The clonotype comes from an adult in good health. The sequencing here drew on peripheral blood, taken on day 0 of MenACWY control vaccination. This chain uses TRBV7-9 with TRBJ2-3; D may be TRBD1 (5 bases). CDR3 nucleotide sequence: TGTGCCAGCAGCAATCCAGGGTTACCCACAGATACGCAGTATTTT. Residues: CASSNPGLPTDTQYF.